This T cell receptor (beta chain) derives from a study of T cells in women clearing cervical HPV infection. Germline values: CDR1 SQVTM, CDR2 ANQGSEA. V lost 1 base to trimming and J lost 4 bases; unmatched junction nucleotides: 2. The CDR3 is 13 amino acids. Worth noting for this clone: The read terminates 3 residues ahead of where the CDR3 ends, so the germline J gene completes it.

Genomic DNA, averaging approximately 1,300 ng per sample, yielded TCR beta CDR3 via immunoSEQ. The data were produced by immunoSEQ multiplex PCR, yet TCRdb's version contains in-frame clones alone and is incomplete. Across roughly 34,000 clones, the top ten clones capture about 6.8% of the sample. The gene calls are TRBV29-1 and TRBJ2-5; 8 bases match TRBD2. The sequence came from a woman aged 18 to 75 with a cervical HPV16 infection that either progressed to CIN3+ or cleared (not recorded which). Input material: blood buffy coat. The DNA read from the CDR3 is TGCAGCGTTGAAGCGGGGGGGCCAGAGACC. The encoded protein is CSVEAGGPET. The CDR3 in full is CSVEAGGPETQYF.